Below are 23 T cell receptor beta chains sequenced from a single sample in a study of shared clonotypes between healthy human individuals. Generated by immunoSEQ multiplex PCR, the TCRdb table keeps only in-frame clones and is missing some. The top ten clones hold 0.55% to 0.7% of a sample with about 1.1 million clones, about four fifths of them seen once. The sample consisted of memory CD4+ T cells from PBMCs. Subset given: CD45RA-negative fraction. These receptors were collected from a man in his late teens or twenties in good health. Some clones in this sample may be carry-over from other donors' samples.

The chain carries TRBV27 and TRBJ2-2; 7 bases line up with TRBD1. The CDR3 is 17 amino acids. V shed 5 bases and J 6 bases; nucleotides not matched to a gene: 15. The germline V gene encodes CDR1 MNHEY and CDR2 SMNVEV (reference sequence). The CDR3 nucleotides read TGTGCCAGCAGTCGGAGGACAGGAAGCCTTTTTGCCGGGGAGCTGTTTTTT. The encoded protein is CASSRRTGSLFAGELFF.

This chain links TRBV7-3 with TRBJ1-2, with D maybe TRBD1 (6 bases). The germline CDR1 and CDR2 sequences are SGHTA and FQGTGA. The CDR3 runs 14 residues. Trimming removed 5 bases at V and 2 bases at J, with 12 bases between. CDR3 sequence reads: CASSPEGGNYGYTF. The CDR3 coding sequence is TGTGCCAGCAGCCCAGAGGGGGGAAACTATGGCTACACCTTC. Looking up the rest from reference TRBV7-3 and TRBJ1-2 gives the full variable domain: GAGVSQTPSNKVTEKGKYVELRCDPISGHTALYWYRQSLGQGPEFLIYFQGTGAADDSGLPNDRFFAVRPEGSVSTLKIQRTERGDSAVYLCASSPEGGNYGYTFGSGTRLTVV.

The rearrangement uses TRBV7-9 and TRBJ2-5; perhaps D is TRBD1 or TRBD2 (5 bases each). CDR3 length equals 15 residues. Per the germline V gene, CDR1 is SEHNR and CDR2 is FQNEAQ (reference sequence). V was pared by 5 bases and J by 1 base, with 14 bases between. The CDR3 reads CASSRGWDGQETQYF. CDR3 nucleotide sequence: TGTGCCAGCAGCCGTGGGTGGGACGGCCAAGAGACCCAGTACTTC. Supplemented by reference TRBV7-9 and TRBJ2-5, the full variable domain reads DTGVSQNPRHKITKRGQNVTFRCDPISEHNRLYWYRQTLGQGPEFLTYFQNEAQLEKSRLLSDRFSAERPKGSFSTLEIQRTEQGDSAMYLCASSRGWDGQETQYFGPGTRLLVL.

To note about this clone: A read error may explain this, as a much larger clone is one base away. The genes are TRBV30 and TRBJ2-2; D possibly corresponds to TRBD1 (6 bases). The CDR3 is made up of 14 amino acids. Germline lookup yields CDR1 GTSNPN and CDR2 SVGIG (reference sequence). CDR3 protein: CAWARTANTRELFF. DNA for the CDR3: TGTGCCTGGGCAAGGACAGCGAACACCAGGGAGCTGTTTTTT.

Details on this clone: Within the sample, other DNA sequences also encode this same CDR3. The V gene is TRBV5-1, the J gene TRBJ2-2, with D possibly TRBD1 on 6 matching bases. Trimming stripped 0 bases from V and 5 bases from J, with 11 bases between. This CDR3 region has 15 residues. Germline CDR1 SGHRS, CDR2 YFSETQ. The CDR3 is CASSLVTGNTGELFF. CDR3 DNA sequence: TGCGCCAGCAGCTTGGTTACAGGGAATACCGGGGAGCTGTTTTTT.

The chain joins TRBV10-3 to TRBJ2-3; D is possibly TRBD2 (5 bases). The CDR3 sequence is 13 residues long. Germline CDR1 is ENHRY and CDR2 is SYGVKD. V was cut by 2 bases and J by 3 bases, with 6 bases left in between. CDR3 sequence (DNA): TGTGCCATCAGTGAGGCGGGTACAGATACGCAGTATTTT. Translating gives CAISEAGTDTQYF.

The V and J genes are TRBV19 and TRBJ1-2, with D possibly TRBD1 on 5 matching bases. The germline V and J ends were trimmed by 5 bases and 6 bases, with 16 bases remaining between them. Per germline, CDR1 LNHDA and CDR2 SQIVND (reference sequence). The CDR3 spans 14 residues. This chain's CDR3 is CASSLQTARDGYTF. CDR3 DNA: TGTGCCAGTAGTTTACAGACAGCGCGAGATGGCTACACCTTC.

This clone was picked up a small number of times. The J gene is TRBJ1-6, the V gene TRBV28; D not certain. V was shortened by 2 bases and J by 7 bases, with 12 bases between the two germline ends. This CDR3 spans 15 amino acids. CDR1 is MDHEN, CDR2 SYDVKM, per germline. The CDR3 here is CASSLESRLNSPLHF. In DNA form, the CDR3 reads TGTGCCAGCAGTTTAGAAAGTCGGTTAAATTCACCCCTCCACTTT.

The V call is TRBV9, the J call TRBJ2-3; 9 nucleotides match TRBD1. V shed 4 bases and J 1 base; nucleotides not matched to a gene: 10. CDR1 and CDR2 (germline): SGDLS, YYNGEE. This CDR3 spans 17 amino acids. The CDR3, as DNA: TGTGCCAGCAGCCTAGGGACAGGGACTTACGGCACAGATACGCAGTATTTT. Translating it yields CASSLGTGTYGTDTQYF.

The chain couples TRBV7-2 to TRBJ1-2; D is undetermined. V was trimmed by 10 bases and J by 4 bases, leaving 13 bases between them. This CDR3 is 12 amino acids long. Germline CDR1 and CDR2: SGHTA and FQGNSA. CDR3 in amino acids: CAISLQSYGYTF. The CDR3 bases are TGTGCCATCTCGTTACAGTCCTATGGCTACACCTTC.

Note on this clone: Possible read error: a much larger clone is one base away. The rearrangement uses TRBV7-2 and TRBJ1-5; D is perhaps TRBD1 (6 bases). The germline V gene has CDR1 SGHTA and CDR2 FQGNSA. The CDR3 length is 16 residues. V shed 4 bases and J shed 5 bases, with 18 bases lying between them. CDR3 nucleotide sequence: TGTGCCAGCAGCTATCCACAGGGCGGAAGCGATCAGCCCCAGCATTTT. It encodes CASSYPQGGSDQPQHF.

As to this clone: A far larger clone differs by one base, so this is likely a read error. The chain uses TRBV5-8 and TRBJ2-6, with D perhaps given as TRBD1 or TRBD2 (5 bases each). V lost 3 bases, J lost 0 bases, and 7 bases lay in between. The germline CDR1 and CDR2 sequences are SGHTS and YDEGEE. CDR3 size: 15 residues. This CDR3 reads CASSSGSSGANVLTF. The DNA of the CDR3 is TGTGCCAGCAGCTCAGGGAGCTCTGGGGCCAACGTCCTGACTTTC. The full variable domain, with the rest looked up from reference TRBV5-8 and TRBJ2-6, is EAGVTQSPTHLIKTRGQQATLRCSPISGHTSVYWYQQALGLGLQFLLWYDEGEERNRGNFPPRFSGRQFPNYSSELNVNALELEDSALYLCASSSGSSGANVLTFGAGSRLTVL.

The rearrangement joins TRBV19 to TRBJ1-2; D is undetermined. This CDR3 has 18 amino acids. Per the germline V gene, CDR1 is LNHDA and CDR2 is SQIVND (reference sequence). Trimming removed 0 bases at V and 4 bases at J, with 21 bases between. This chain's CDR3 is CASSIDLARRGPLYGYTF. DNA of the CDR3: TGTGCCAGTAGTATAGATCTGGCTCGGCGCGGTCCCCTCTATGGCTACACCTTC.

This clone was detected once. This chain links TRBV11-3 with TRBJ2-1; 14 bases align to TRBD2. With 5 bases clipped from V and 13 bases from J, the junction kept 10 bases outside the gene matches. The CDR3 is 15 residues long. Germline values: CDR1 SGHNT, CDR2 YENEEA. Here the CDR3 DNA reads TGTGCCAGCAGCCCCCCTGGGACTAGCGGGGGAAGACAGTTCTTC. This translates into CASSPPGTSGGRQFF.

The chain carries TRBV5-1 and TRBJ2-7; D gene ambiguous. V was pared by 0 bases and J by 4 bases, with 8 bases between. The CDR3 loop spans 13 amino acids. In germline, CDR1 is SGHRS, CDR2 YFSETQ. The CDR3 sequence: CASSLGALYEQYF. In DNA form, the CDR3 reads TGCGCCAGCAGCTTGGGAGCCCTATACGAGCAGTACTTC.

V is TRBV25-1 and J is TRBJ2-2, with 9 bases matching TRBD1. Germline trimming cut 6 bases from V and 6 bases from J; bases unmatched to any gene: 2. CDR1 is MGHDK, CDR2 SYGVNS, per germline. This CDR3 is 13 amino acids long. The CDR3 nucleotides are TGTGCCAGCAGGGGGACAGGGTCCGGGGAGCTGTTTTTT. Translation: CASRGTGSGELFF.

This chain links TRBV19 with TRBJ2-2; 10 bases map to TRBD1. This CDR3 is built from 15 residues. The germline gives CDR1 LNHDA, CDR2 SQIVND (reference sequence). The trim removed 5 bases at V and 4 bases at J, leaving 4 bases unmatched. CDR3 in DNA: TGTGCCAGTAGTTCCGGGACAGGGGCCACCGGGGAGCTGTTTTTT. Translation: CASSSGTGATGELFF. Full variable domain (remainder filled in from reference TRBV19 and TRBJ2-2): DGGITQSPKYLFRKEGQNVTLSCEQNLNHDAMYWYRQDPGQGLRLIYYSQIVNDFQKGDIAEGYSVSREKKESFPLTVTSAQKNPTAFYLCASSSGTGATGELFFGEGSRLTVL.

The CDR3 bases are TGTGCCAGCAGCCCCGATATCGGCGTTAATGAAAAACTGTTTTTT. Its protein is CASSPDIGVNEKLFF. The V call is TRBV7-9, the J call TRBJ1-4; D remains unclear. The germline V gene has CDR1 SEHNR and CDR2 FQNEAQ (reference sequence). V was cut by 5 bases and J by 4 bases, with 14 bases left in between. CDR3 size: 15 residues.

V is TRBV6-1 and J is TRBJ1-5; D is undetermined. Germline values: CDR1 MNHNS, CDR2 SASEGT. Trimming removed 11 bases from V and 3 bases from J, with 20 bases in between. This CDR3 is built from 15 residues. CDR3 residues: CAAPPSPGLNQPQHF. For the CDR3, the DNA is TGTGCCGCCCCCCCTTCGCCAGGCCTCAATCAGCCCCAGCATTTT.

J is TRBJ2-2 and V is TRBV7-3; D gene ambiguous. CDR1 SGHTA and CDR2 FQGTGA come from the germline V gene. Trimming pared 3 bases from V and 0 bases from J, leaving 8 bases between. The CDR3 is 15 residues long. Here the CDR3 reads CASSFGGANTGELFF. CDR3 DNA: TGTGCCAGCAGCTTTGGCGGAGCGAACACCGGGGAGCTGTTTTTT.

The V and J genes are TRBV30 and TRBJ2-7, with no clear D. Germline lookup yields CDR1 GTSNPN and CDR2 SVGIG (reference sequence). V was cut by 2 bases and J by 2 bases, with 10 bases left in between. The CDR3 spans 13 residues. The CDR3 loop reads CAWSPTFPYEQYF. DNA of the CDR3: TGTGCCTGGAGTCCGACGTTTCCCTACGAGCAGTACTTC. The full variable domain, completed using reference TRBV30 and TRBJ2-7, is SQTIHQWPATLVQPVGSPLSLECTVEGTSNPNLYWYRQAAGRGLQLLFYSVGIGQISSEVPQNLSASRPQDRQFILSSKKLLLSDSGFYLCAWSPTFPYEQYFGPGTRLTVT.

To note about this clone: This CDR3 is also generated by other DNA sequences in the sample. The rearrangement joins TRBV18 to TRBJ1-1, with 7 bases aligning to TRBD1. After removal of 3 bases from V and 5 bases from J, the junction contained 6 bases not matched to a gene. Germline CDR1 KGHSH, CDR2 LQKENI. The CDR3 is made up of 14 amino acids. CDR3 protein: CASSPSGGITEAFF. DNA of the CDR3: TGTGCCAGCTCACCCTCAGGGGGAATTACTGAAGCTTTCTTT.

This chain uses TRBV28 with TRBJ2-3; TRBD2 matches 12 bases. The CDR3 is 19 amino acids. Germline CDR1 is MDHEN and CDR2 is SYDVKM. V was clipped by 6 bases and J by 2 bases; unmatched bases: 15. The CDR3 DNA reads as TGTGCCAGCAGCGTCAGACTGGGGACTAGCGGGCTCAACACAGATACGCAGTATTTT. Translated, it gives CASSVRLGTSGLNTDTQYF. The full variable domain, in which reference TRBV28 and TRBJ2-3 provide the parts outside the CDR3, is DVKVTQSSRYLVKRTGEKVFLECVQDMDHENMFWYRQDPGLGLRLIYFSYDVKMKEKGDIPEGYSVSREKKERFSLILESASTNQTSMYLCASSVRLGTSGLNTDTQYFGPGTRLTVL.